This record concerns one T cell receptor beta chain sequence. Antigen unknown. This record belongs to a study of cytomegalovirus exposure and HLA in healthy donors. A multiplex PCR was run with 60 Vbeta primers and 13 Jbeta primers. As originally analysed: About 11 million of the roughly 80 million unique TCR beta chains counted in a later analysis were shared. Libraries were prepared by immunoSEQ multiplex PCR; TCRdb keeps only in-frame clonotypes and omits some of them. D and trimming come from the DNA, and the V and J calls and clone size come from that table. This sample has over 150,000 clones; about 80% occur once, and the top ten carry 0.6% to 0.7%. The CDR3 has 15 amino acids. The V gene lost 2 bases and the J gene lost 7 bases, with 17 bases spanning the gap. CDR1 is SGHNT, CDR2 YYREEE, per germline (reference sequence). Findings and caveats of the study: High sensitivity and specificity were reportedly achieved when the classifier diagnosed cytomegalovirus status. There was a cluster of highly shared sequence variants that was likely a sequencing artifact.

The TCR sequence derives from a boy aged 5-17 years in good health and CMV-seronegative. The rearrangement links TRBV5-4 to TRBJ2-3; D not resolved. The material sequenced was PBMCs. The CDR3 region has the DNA TGTGCCAGCAGCTTTGCATCCAGTATCTCAAATACGCAGTATTTT. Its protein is CASSFASSISNTQYF.